The source of this T cell receptor (beta chain) is a study of Graves' ophthalmopathy and Graves' hyperthyroidism. This clonotype was recorded many times. CDR1 is MDHEN, CDR2 SYDVKM, per germline. V lost 5 bases and J lost 7; bases outside the gene matches: 18. The CDR3 is 17 amino acids. Researchers took RNA transcripts and amplified TCR beta CDR3 regions from them. HTBI-primed first-round RT-PCR preceded second-round multiplex PCR. Using its own MiXCR run on the multiplex PCR reads, TCRdb lists one record per CDR3 protein. Altogether some 350,000 distinct CDR3 sequences are present, about 15% being singletons, with the ten largest covering roughly 2.6%.

The clonotype originates from an adult woman with stable Graves' hyperthyroidism. The sample was peripheral blood. This chain joins TRBV28 and TRBJ2-7; 9 bases line up with TRBD1. The CDR3 DNA reads TGTGCCAGCAGTCCCGAAACTCCAGGACAGGGGAGGCGTGAGCAGTACTTC. Protein sequence: CASSPETPGQGRREQYF. Full variable domain (outside the CDR3, taken from reference TRBV28 and TRBJ2-7): DVKVTQSSRYLVKRTGEKVFLECVQDMDHENMFWYRQDPGLGLRLIYFSYDVKMKEKGDIPEGYSVSREKKERFSLILESASTNQTSMYLCASSPETPGQGRREQYFGPGTRLTVT.